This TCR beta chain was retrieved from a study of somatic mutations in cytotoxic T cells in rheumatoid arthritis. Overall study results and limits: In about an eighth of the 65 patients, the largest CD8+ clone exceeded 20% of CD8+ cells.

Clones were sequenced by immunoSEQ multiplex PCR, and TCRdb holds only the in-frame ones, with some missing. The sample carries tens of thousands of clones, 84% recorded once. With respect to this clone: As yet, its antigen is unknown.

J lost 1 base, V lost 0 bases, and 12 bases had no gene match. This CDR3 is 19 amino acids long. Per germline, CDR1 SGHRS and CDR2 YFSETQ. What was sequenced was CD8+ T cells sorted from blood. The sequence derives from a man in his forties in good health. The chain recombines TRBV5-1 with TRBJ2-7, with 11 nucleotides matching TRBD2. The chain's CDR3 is CASSLGPHGLAGASYEQYF. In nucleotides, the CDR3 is TGCGCCAGCAGCTTGGGCCCTCACGGACTAGCGGGCGCTTCCTACGAGCAGTACTTC. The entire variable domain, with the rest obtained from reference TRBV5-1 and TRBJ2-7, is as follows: KAGVTQTPRYLIKTRGQQVTLSCSPISGHRSVSWYQQTPGQGLQFLFEYFSETQRNKGNFPGRFSGRQFSNSRSEMNVSTLELGDSALYLCASSLGPHGLAGASYEQYFGPGTRLTVT.